The present entry profiles one T cell receptor beta chain with its context. Sequencing used immunoSEQ multiplex PCR; TCRdb keeps in-frame clones, though not all of them. The sample records 83,000 or so clones, 94% being singletons. This sample stems from a study of T cell changes during pregnancy in multiple sclerosis. The V end lost 0 bases, the J end lost 6 bases, and 9 bases lay between the germline ends. Germline CDR1 is GTSNPN and CDR2 is SVGIG (reference sequence). CDR3 length: 12 amino acids. This specimen consisted of peripheral blood, obtained after pregnancy. The chain combines TRBV30 with TRBJ2-7, with D maybe TRBD2 (5 bases). This receptor was taken from a female donor in good health, enrolled as a control in a pregnancy study. The DNA of the CDR3 is TGTGCCTGGAGTGTACCCCGGGGCGAGCAGTACTTC. Translated: CAWSVPRGEQYF.